This record covers a single TCR beta chain. Its antigen is as yet unknown. The record originates from a study of OX40 agonist ivuxolimab in advanced cancers. Only in-frame clones appear in the TCRdb table, and some are missing; sequencing was by immunoSEQ multiplex PCR. Counted here are about 49,000 clones, approximately 81% occurring once; the ten biggest clones make up over 5%. Germline-derived CDR1 and CDR2 are MNHEY and SMNVEV (reference sequence). The CDR3 spans 14 residues. V was clipped by 2 bases and J by 7 bases; unmatched bases: 5. Study results and caveats: Among the lowest levels of clonal expansion were found in partial responders at 0.1-3.0 mg/kg. The study observed clonal expansion of CD4+ and CD8+ blood T cells by week 6 at 0.1 to 3.0 mg/kg.

Sequencing was performed on CD4+ or CD8+ T cells sorted from blood, taken in a trial of the OX40 agonist ivuxolimab. V and J are TRBV27 and TRBJ2-3, with 8 bases matching TRBD2. The origin of this receptor is an adult with an advanced solid tumor such as melanoma, head and neck, liver or kidney cancer. Here the CDR3 DNA reads TGTGCCAGCAGTTTACAACTAGCGGATTATACGCAGTATTTT. Amino acid sequence: CASSLQLADYTQYF.